This T cell receptor (beta chain) was identified during a study of identical twins. Study results and limitations: Beta out-of-frame sequences showed weaker excess twin sharing.

The CDR3 sequence is 14 residues long. Germline CDR1 is MGHDK and CDR2 is SYGVNS. Trimming cost V 2 bases and J 2 bases, with 9 bases left between them. This clonotype has a count of ten or more. The antigen remains undetermined. Template switching, a step in the protocol, added a universal primer site, and cDNA carried unique molecular identifiers. TCRdb passed the 5' RACE reads through MiXCR, listing each CDR3 protein once. The data show 550,000 to 800,000 distinct CDR3 sequences, 7.1% seen once. These data were also reused for a study on yellow fever vaccine responses in identical twins.

The source of this sequence is a woman aged 18-29 years in good health. Sample: PBMCs. The chain employs TRBV25-1 and TRBJ2-5, with D hard to call. The CDR3 sequence: CASSEVTFQETQYF. The DNA of the CDR3 is TGTGCCAGCAGTGAAGTTACTTTTCAAGAGACCCAGTACTTC.